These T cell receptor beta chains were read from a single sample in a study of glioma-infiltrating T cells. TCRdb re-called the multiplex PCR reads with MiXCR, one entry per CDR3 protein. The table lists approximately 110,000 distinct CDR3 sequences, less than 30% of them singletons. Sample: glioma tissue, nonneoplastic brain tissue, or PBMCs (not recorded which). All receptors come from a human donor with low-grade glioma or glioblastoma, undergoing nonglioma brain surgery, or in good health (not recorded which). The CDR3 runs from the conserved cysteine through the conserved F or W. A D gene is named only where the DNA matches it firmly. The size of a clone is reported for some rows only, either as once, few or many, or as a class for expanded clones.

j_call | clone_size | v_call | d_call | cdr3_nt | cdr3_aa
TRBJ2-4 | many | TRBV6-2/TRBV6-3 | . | TGTGCCAGCAGCAGGGAAGGCAAAAACATTCAGTACTTC | CASSREGKNIQYF
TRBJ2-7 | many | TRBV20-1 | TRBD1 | TGCAGTGCTATTCCGAGACAGGGTTCCGAGCAGTACTTC | CSAIPRQGSEQYF
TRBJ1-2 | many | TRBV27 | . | TGTGCCAGCAGTTGGTCCACACAACAGGGCCGGGGCTACACCTTC | CASSWSTQQGRGYTF
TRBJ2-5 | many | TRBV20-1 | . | TGCAGTGCTAGCCTGCGAGAGACCCAGTACTTC | CSASLRETQYF
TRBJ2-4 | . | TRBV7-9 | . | TGTGCCAGCAGATCGAAGGGTCCCAAAAACATTCAGTACTTC | CASRSKGPKNIQYF
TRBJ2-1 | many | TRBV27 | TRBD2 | TGTGCCAGCAGTTCCCTAGCGGGGATATACAATGAGCAGTTCTTC | CASSSLAGIYNEQFF
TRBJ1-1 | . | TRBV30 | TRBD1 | TGTGCCTGGAGCAAGACAGGGAGGATGAACACTGAAGCTTTCTTT | CAWSKTGRMNTEAFF
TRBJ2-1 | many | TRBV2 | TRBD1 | TGTGCCAGCAGGACAGGGGGCGCCTCCTACAATGAGCAGTTCTTC | CASRTGGASYNEQFF
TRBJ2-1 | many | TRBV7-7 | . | TGTGCTAGCAGCTTAATAGGGAGCTCCTACAATGAGCAGTTCTTC | CASSLIGSSYNEQFF
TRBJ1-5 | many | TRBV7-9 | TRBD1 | TGTGCCAGCAGCCAGGGGACAGGGTACAATCAGCCCCAGCATTTT | CASSQGTGYNQPQHF
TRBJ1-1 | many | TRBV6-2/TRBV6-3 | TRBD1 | TGTGCCAGCAGTTACCTGGGACAGTACCCTGAAGCTTTCTTT | CASSYLGQYPEAFF
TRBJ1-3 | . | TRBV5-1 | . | TGCGCCAGCAGCGAGGGGGTCTCTGGAAACACCATATATTTT | CASSEGVSGNTIYF
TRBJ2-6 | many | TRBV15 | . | TGTGCCACCAGCTGGGGGAGAGGGGCCTATCTCTCTGGGGCCAACGTCCTGACTTTC | CATSWGRGAYLSGANVLTF
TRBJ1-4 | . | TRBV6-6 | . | TGTGCCAGCAGTTACGGGCGGAGGATTAAGAAGCTGTTTTTT | CASSYGRRIKKLFF
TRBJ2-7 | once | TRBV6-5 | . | TGTGCCAGCAGTCCCAGCGTGGGGTCCGAGCAGTACTTC | CASSPSVGSEQYF
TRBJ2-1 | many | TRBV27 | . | TGTGCCAGCAGTTTAGGGGGCTATGAGCAGTTCTTC | CASSLGGYEQFF
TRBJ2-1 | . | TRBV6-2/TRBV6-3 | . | TGTTCCAGTGCAGCGGGCCAGTCCTACAATGAGCAGTTCTTC | CSSAAGQSYNEQFF
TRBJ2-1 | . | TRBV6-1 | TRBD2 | TGTGCCAGCAGACCCATGGCGGGGGGCACCTGCAATGAGCAGTTCTTC | CASRPMAGGTCNEQFF
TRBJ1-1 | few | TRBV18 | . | TGTGCCAGCTCACCAAAGGGCACTAGGTCGGCTTTCTTT | CASSPKGTRSAFF
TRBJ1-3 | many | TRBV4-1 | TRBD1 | TGCGCCAGCAGCCGGGACAGTAGCTCTGGAAACACCATATATTTT | CASSRDSSSGNTIYF
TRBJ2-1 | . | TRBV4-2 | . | TGTGCCAGCAGCCCCCGGAGCAGGGACTCCTACAATGAGCAGTTCTTC | CASSPRSRDSYNEQFF
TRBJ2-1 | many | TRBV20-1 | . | TGCAGTGTCCATACAGGGAGACACAATGAGCAGTTCTTC | CSVHTGRHNEQFF
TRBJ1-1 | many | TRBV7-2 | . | TGTGCCAGCAGCTACCCAGGGAGGAACACTGAAGCTTTCTTT | CASSYPGRNTEAFF
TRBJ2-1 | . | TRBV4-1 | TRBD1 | TGCGCCAGCAGCCAATTTTTAAGACAGGGGGCTGGCGAGCAGTTCTTC | CASSQFLRQGAGEQFF
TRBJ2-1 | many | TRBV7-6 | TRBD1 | TGTGCCAGCAGCGAACTGACAGGGGCCCATGAGCAGTTCTTC | CASSELTGAHEQFF
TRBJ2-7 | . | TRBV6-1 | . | TGTGCCAGTCGGGGACCATTCTACGAGCAGTACTTC | CASRGPFYEQYF
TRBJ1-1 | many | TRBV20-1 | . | TGCAGTGCTCTCTCCCTAGGGCAGACTGAAGCTTTCTTT | CSALSLGQTEAFF
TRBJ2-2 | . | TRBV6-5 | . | TGCGCCAGCAGTTACGGGACGCGAATTGACACCGAGGAGCTGTTTTTT | CASSYGTRIDTEELFF
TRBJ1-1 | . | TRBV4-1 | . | TGCGCCAGCAGCCAAGTGACGGGGAACACTGTAGCGTTCTTT | CASSQVTGNTVAFF
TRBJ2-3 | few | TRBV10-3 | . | TGTGCCATCAGTGAGGTGGACGGGGATACGCAGTATTTT | CAISEVDGDTQYF
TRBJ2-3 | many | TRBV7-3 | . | TGTGCCAGCAGTCCTCGGAGCGGAGATACGCAGTATTTT | CASSPRSGDTQYF
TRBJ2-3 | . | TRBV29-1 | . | TGCAGCGTTGAATCGTTACTGAAAAGCACAGATACGCAGTATTTT | CSVESLLKSTDTQYF
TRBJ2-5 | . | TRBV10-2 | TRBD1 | TGTGCCACTTCTACGACAGGGCAAGGGACCCAGTACTTC | CATSTTGQGTQYF
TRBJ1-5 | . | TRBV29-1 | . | TGCAGCGTTGCCGGGGGTGGCAATCAGCCCCAGCATTTT | CSVAGGGNQPQHF
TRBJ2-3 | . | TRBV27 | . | TGTGCCAGCAGTTTTCGGGGTACACAGTATTTT | CASSFRGTQYF